Listed here are 17 T cell receptor beta chains from one sample, sequenced in a study of cytomegalovirus exposure and HLA in healthy donors. Use of 60 Vbeta and 13 Jbeta primers characterized the PCR. The protocol was immunoSEQ multiplex PCR, while the TCRdb copy is restricted to in-frame clones and leaves out a portion. The data show 150,000 to 200,000 clones, roughly 77% seen once. Sequenced: PBMCs. These receptors originate from a woman aged 50 to 60 in good health and CMV-seronegative.

The rearrangement links TRBV30 to TRBJ1-2, with TRBD1 identical over 8 bases. CDR1 is GTSNPN, CDR2 SVGIG, per germline (reference sequence). V shed 0 bases and J 3 bases; nucleotides not matched to a gene: 6. The CDR3 loop spans 15 amino acids. CDR3 sequence (DNA): TGTGCCTGGAGTGTACGGGGACAGGCGGACTATGGCTACACCTTC. Translated, it gives CAWSVRGQADYGYTF.

The chain joins TRBV4-1 to TRBJ1-2; D call uncertain. Germline loops: CDR1 MGHRA, CDR2 YSYEKL. The CDR3 spans 15 residues. Trimming pared 0 bases from V and 0 bases from J, leaving 8 bases between. The DNA of the CDR3 is TGCGCCAGCAGCCAAGAACAGAGATCTAACTATGGCTACACCTTC. This codes for CASSQEQRSNYGYTF.

The genes are TRBV6-4 and TRBJ1-2, with D possibly being TRBD1 (5 bases). CDR3 length: 15 amino acids. CDR1 is MRHNA and CDR2 is SNTAGT in the germline V gene. V dropped 4 bases and J dropped 3 bases, with 15 bases sitting between them. CDR3 sequence (DNA): TGTGCCAGCAGTGTCGAAGTAGGCAGGGACTATGGCTACACCTTC. Protein: CASSVEVGRDYGYTF.

Comments on this clone: Within the sample, other DNA sequences also encode this same CDR3. The chain is built from TRBV19 and TRBJ1-1; no definite D call. There are 11 residues in the CDR3. V was cut by 9 bases and J by 4 bases, with 9 bases left in between. Germline CDR1 and CDR2: LNHDA and SQIVND (reference sequence). The CDR3 reads CASLRGTEAFF. The CDR3 DNA reads TGTGCCAGCCTGCGGGGCACTGAAGCTTTCTTT.

This chain connects TRBV29-1 to TRBJ1-1; TRBD1 agrees at 7 bases. Trimming removed 6 bases from V and 4 bases from J; junction bases left unmatched: 5. Germline lookup yields CDR1 SQVTM and CDR2 ANQGSEA. The length of the CDR3 is 12 residues. CDR3 region: CSVQQGITEAFF. The CDR3 DNA follows: TGCAGCGTCCAACAGGGGATCACTGAAGCTTTCTTT.

Remarks on this clone: Compared with germline, one end of the junction differs, possibly owing to a read error. This sequence joins TRBV7-9 and TRBJ2-7, with TRBD2 matching over 8 bases. CDR1 SEHNR and CDR2 FQNEAQ come from the germline V gene (reference sequence). This CDR3 contains 17 residues. The CDR3 spells CSSSLGWRGESGYEQYF. The CDR3 coding sequence is TGTTCCAGCAGCTTAGGCTGGCGGGGGGAATCGGGGTACGAGCAGTACTTC.

This rearrangement joins TRBV12-5 to TRBJ2-2, with a weak D call TRBD1 (6 bases). CDR1 and CDR2 from the germline V gene are LGHNT and FRNRAP. The V gene lost 4 bases and the J gene lost 4 bases, with 19 bases spanning the gap. This CDR3 is built from 17 residues. Here the CDR3 DNA reads TGTGCTAGTGGTTCCCCGGCACAGGGCAAATCCACCGGGGAGCTGTTTTTT. Amino acids: CASGSPAQGKSTGELFF. Filled out from reference TRBV12-5 and TRBJ2-2, the complete variable domain reads DARVTQTPRHKVTEMGQEVTMRCQPILGHNTVFWYRQTMMQGLELLAYFRNRAPLDDSGMPKDRFSAEMPDATLATLKIQPSEPRDSAVYFCASGSPAQGKSTGELFFGEGSRLTVL.

The chain carries TRBV5-1 and TRBJ2-5; TRBD2 aligns across 10 bases. The germline V gene encodes CDR1 SGHRS and CDR2 YFSETQ. Losses at the gene ends were 0 bases for V and 5 bases for J; bases not matched to a gene: 4. The CDR3 contains 15 residues. In nucleotides, the CDR3 is TGCGCCAGCAGCTTGGCAGCGGGGGGGCCGGAGACCCAGTACTTC. Translated, it gives CASSLAAGGPETQYF.

The DNA of the CDR3 is TGTGCCAGCAGCCCCCGTTCGACAGGGGGGGCCTACGAGCAGTACTTC. This gives the protein CASSPRSTGGAYEQYF. The chain carries TRBV9 and TRBJ2-7, with TRBD1 identical over 9 bases. CDR3 length equals 16 residues. The J segment lost 2 bases and the V segment lost 4 bases, leaving 10 bases of the junction unmatched. Germline V gene lookup returns CDR1 SGDLS and CDR2 YYNGEE.

This sequence joins TRBV27 and TRBJ1-1; a weak D match, TRBD1 (6 bases). Germline V gene sequence: CDR1 MNHEY, CDR2 SMNVEV (reference sequence). The CDR3 is 12 amino acids. The ends were cut back, 5 bases at V and 6 bases at J, with 10 bases in the middle. For the CDR3, the DNA is TGTGCCAGCAGTACCAGGGGATCTGAAGCTTTCTTT. This translates into CASSTRGSEAFF.

The chain uses TRBV28 and TRBJ1-5; D uncertain. Germline V gives CDR1 MDHEN, CDR2 SYDVKM. There are 12 residues in the CDR3. Trimming removed 1 base from V and 6 bases from J, with 4 bases in between. CDR3 region: CASSLSRQPQHF. In DNA form, the CDR3 reads TGTGCCAGCAGTTTATCCCGTCAGCCCCAGCATTTT.

This clone was detected only once. The chain uses TRBV27 and TRBJ2-7; 11 bases are a match to TRBD2. J was trimmed by 4 bases and V by 9 bases; bases with no gene match: 5. This CDR3 has 13 amino acids. The V gene's germline CDR1 is MNHEY and CDR2 SMNVEV (reference sequence). The CDR3 here is CASRSGGAYEQYF. CDR3 coding DNA: TGTGCCAGTCGTAGCGGGGGGGCATACGAGCAGTACTTC.

The chain is built from TRBV6-4 and TRBJ2-3; 7 bases are shared with TRBD1. Germline-derived CDR1 and CDR2 are MRHNA and SNTAGT. J gave up 2 bases and V 6 bases, and 5 bases lay outside the gene matches. The CDR3 length is 14 residues. Written as DNA, the CDR3 is TGTGCCAGCAGAGACGACAGGGACACAGATACGCAGTATTTT. Translation gives CASRDDRDTDTQYF.

The chain joins TRBV28 to TRBJ2-1, with D maybe TRBD1 (6 bases). This CDR3 has 14 residues. With 3 bases removed from V and 2 bases from J, the gap between germline ends came to 8 bases. Germline values: CDR1 MDHEN, CDR2 SYDVKM. CDR3 region: CASSLGATYNEQFF. CDR3 nucleotides: TGTGCCAGCAGTTTGGGGGCGACCTACAATGAGCAGTTCTTC.

The J gene is TRBJ2-1, the V gene TRBV27; 9 bases map to TRBD2. V was clipped by 3 bases and J by 3 bases; unmatched bases: 12. The CDR3 length is 18 residues. Germline assignment: CDR1 MNHEY and CDR2 SMNVEV (reference sequence). The CDR3 spells CASSFRGAGGPGYNEQFF. Here the CDR3 DNA reads TGTGCCAGCAGTTTTAGGGGGGCGGGAGGGCCTGGCTACAATGAGCAGTTCTTC.

V and J are TRBV5-4 and TRBJ2-7; the D gene is possibly TRBD1 (5 bases). V shed 1 base and J shed 4 bases, with 9 bases lying between them. CDR3 size: 13 residues. The germline CDR1 and CDR2 sequences are SGHNT and YYREEE (reference sequence). CDR3 bases: TGTGCCAGCAGCTTGAACAGGAAGTACGAGCAGTACTTC. Translating gives CASSLNRKYEQYF.

The rearrangement joins TRBV5-1 to TRBJ2-1; the match to TRBD2 covers 10 bases. This CDR3 is 16 amino acids long. CDR1 and CDR2 (germline): SGHRS, YFSETQ. V was pared by 3 bases and J by 2 bases, with 5 bases of the junction left unmatched. CDR3 sequence reads: CASSSLSGGPYNEQFF. The CDR3, as DNA: TGCGCCAGCAGCTCTCTTAGCGGGGGGCCCTACAATGAGCAGTTCTTC.